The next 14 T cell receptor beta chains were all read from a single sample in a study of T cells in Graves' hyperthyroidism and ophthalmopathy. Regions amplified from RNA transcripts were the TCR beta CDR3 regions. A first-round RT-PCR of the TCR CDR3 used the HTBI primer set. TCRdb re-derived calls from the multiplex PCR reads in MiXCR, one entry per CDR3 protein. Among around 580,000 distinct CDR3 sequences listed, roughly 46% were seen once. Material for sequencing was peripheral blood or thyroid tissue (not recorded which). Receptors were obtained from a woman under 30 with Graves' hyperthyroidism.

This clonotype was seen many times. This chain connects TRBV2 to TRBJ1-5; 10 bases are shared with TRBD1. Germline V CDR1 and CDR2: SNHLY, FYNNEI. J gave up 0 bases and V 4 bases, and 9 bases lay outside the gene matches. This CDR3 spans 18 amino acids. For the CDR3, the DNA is TGTGCCAGCAGTGCTCCGACAGGGGGCTTACGTAGCAATCAGCCCCAGCATTTT. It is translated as CASSAPTGGLRSNQPQHF. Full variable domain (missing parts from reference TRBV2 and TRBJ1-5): EPEVTQTPSHQVTQMGQEVILRCVPISNHLYFYWYRQILGQKVEFLVSFYNNEISEKSEIFDDQFSVERPDGSNFTLKIRSTKLEDSAMYFCASSAPTGGLRSNQPQHFGDGTRLSIL.

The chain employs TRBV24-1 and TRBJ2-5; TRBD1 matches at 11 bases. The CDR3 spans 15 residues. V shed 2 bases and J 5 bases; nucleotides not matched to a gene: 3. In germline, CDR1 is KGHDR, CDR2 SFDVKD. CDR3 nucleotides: TGTGCCACCAGTGATTGGACAGGGGGCTGGGAGACCCAGTACTTC. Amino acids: CATSDWTGGWETQYF.

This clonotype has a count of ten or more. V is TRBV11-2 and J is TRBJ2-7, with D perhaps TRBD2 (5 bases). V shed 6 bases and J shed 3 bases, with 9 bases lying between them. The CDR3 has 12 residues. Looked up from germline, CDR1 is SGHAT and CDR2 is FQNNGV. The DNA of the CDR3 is TGTGCCAGCAGTTGGGCGGGCTACGAGCAGTACTTC. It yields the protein CASSWAGYEQYF. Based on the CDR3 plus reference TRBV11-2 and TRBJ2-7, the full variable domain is EAGVAQSPRYKIIEKRQSVAFWCNPISGHATLYWYQQILGQGPKLLIQFQNNGVVDDSQLPKDRFSAERLKGVDSTLKIQPAKLEDSAVYLCASSWAGYEQYFGPGTRLTVT.

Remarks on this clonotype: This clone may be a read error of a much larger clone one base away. The CDR3 loop reads CACSLQASYEQYF. The CDR3 nucleotides read TGTGCCTGCAGTTTACAGGCATCCTACGAGCAGTACTTC. This chain links TRBV11-1 with TRBJ2-7; possibly TRBD1 for D (5 bases). Per the germline V gene, CDR1 is SGHAT and CDR2 is FQDESV (reference sequence). The CDR3 contains 13 residues.

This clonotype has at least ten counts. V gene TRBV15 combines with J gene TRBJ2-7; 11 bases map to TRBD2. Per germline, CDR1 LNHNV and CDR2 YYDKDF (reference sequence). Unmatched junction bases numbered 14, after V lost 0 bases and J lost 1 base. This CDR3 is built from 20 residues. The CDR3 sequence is CATSRDVIAGGPDRSYEQYF. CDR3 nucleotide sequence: TGTGCCACCAGCAGAGATGTCATAGCGGGAGGGCCAGATCGTTCCTACGAGCAGTACTTC.

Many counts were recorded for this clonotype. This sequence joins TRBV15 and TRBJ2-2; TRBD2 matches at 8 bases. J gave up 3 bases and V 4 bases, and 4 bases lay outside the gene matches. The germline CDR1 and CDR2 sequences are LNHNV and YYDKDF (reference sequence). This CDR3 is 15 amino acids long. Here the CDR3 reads CATSIGLAYTGELFF. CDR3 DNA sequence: TGTGCCACCAGCATTGGACTAGCATACACCGGGGAGCTGTTTTTT. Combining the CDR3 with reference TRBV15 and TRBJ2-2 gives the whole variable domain DAMVIQNPRYQVTQFGKPVTLSCSQTLNHNVMYWYQQKSSQAPKLLFHYYDKDFNNEADTPDNFQSRRPNTSFCFLDIRSPGLGDTAMYLCATSIGLAYTGELFFGEGSRLTVL.

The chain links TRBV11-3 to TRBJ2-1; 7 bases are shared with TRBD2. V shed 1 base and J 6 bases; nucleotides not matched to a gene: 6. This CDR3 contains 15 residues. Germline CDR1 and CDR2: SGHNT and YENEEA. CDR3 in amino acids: CASSLGGGPVNEQFF. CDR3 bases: TGTGCCAGCAGCTTAGGGGGAGGGCCCGTCAATGAGCAGTTCTTC. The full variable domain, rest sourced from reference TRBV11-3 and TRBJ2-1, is EAGVVQSPRYKIIEKKQPVAFWCNPISGHNTLYWYLQNLGQGPELLIRYENEEAVDDSQLPKDRFSAERLKGVDSTLKIQPAELGDSAVYLCASSLGGGPVNEQFFGPGTRLTVL.

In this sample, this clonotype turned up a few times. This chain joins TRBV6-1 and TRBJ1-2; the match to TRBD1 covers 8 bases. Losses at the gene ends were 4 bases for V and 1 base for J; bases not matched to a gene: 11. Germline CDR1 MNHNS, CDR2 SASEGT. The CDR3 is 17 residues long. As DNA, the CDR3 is TGTGCCAGCAGTGGGGGGGGACAGGCCTTTTTTAACTATGGCTACACCTTC. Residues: CASSGGGQAFFNYGYTF.

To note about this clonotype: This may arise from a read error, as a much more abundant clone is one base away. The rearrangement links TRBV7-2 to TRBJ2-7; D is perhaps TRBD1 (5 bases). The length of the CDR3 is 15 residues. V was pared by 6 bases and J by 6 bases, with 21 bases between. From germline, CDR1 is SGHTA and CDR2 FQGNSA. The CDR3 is CASSPSIQGSGEQYF. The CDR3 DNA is TGTGCCAGCAGTCCGTCCATCCAGGGATCCGGCGAGCAGTACTTC.

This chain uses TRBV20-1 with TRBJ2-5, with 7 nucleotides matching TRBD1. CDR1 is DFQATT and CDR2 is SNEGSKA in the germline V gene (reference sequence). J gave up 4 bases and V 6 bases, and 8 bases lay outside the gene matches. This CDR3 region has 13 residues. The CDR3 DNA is TGCAGTGCCAGCGAGGGGGCGAGAGAGACCCAGTACTTC. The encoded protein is CSASEGARETQYF.

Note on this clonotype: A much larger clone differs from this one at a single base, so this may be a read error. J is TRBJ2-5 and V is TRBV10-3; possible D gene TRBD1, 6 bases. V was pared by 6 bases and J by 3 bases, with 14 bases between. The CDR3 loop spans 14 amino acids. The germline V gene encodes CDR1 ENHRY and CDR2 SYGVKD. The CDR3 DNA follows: TGTGCCATCAGATTGGGACACGATAAAGAGACCCAGTACTTC. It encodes CAIRLGHDKETQYF.

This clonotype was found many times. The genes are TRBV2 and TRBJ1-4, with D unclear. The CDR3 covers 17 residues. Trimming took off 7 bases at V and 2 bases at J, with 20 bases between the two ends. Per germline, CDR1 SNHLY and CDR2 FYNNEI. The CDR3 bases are TGTGCCAGCACAACTCTCGACCTAAATACTACTAATGAAAAACTGTTTTTT. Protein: CASTTLDLNTTNEKLFF.

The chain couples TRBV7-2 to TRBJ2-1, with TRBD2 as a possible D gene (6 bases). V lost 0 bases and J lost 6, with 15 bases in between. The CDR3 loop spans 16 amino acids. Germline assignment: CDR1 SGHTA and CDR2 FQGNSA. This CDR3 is CASSLAGFGLSNEQFF. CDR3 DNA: TGTGCCAGCAGCTTAGCAGGATTCGGACTAAGCAATGAGCAGTTCTTC.

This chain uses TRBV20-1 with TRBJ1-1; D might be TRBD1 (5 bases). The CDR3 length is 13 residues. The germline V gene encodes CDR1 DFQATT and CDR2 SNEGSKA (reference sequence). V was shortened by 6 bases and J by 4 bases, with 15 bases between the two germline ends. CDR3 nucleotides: TGCAGTGCCTGGACTAGCGGGGCCACTGAAGCTTTCTTT. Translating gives CSAWTSGATEAFF.